The 17 T cell receptor beta chains reported below all come from one sample, sequenced in a study of T-cell reconstitution after alpha-beta-depleted transplantation in children. Unique molecular identifiers were used to barcode this TCRbeta library. Via MiXCR, TCRdb re-called the PCR reads, giving one row per CDR3 protein. The sample records approximately 520,000 distinct CDR3 sequences, about 31% being singletons. The sequencing used PBMCs from the stem cell graft donor, collected from the stem cell graft. These receptors were taken from a human donor who donated a stem cell graft to a child with aplastic anemia.

The chain recombines TRBV19 with TRBJ1-2; TRBD1 matches 8 bases. Germline V CDR1 and CDR2: LNHDA, SQIVND (reference sequence). The CDR3 contains 13 residues. V shed 5 bases, J shed 6 bases, and the junction held 5 bases outside the gene matches. CDR3 region: CASSFRTGNGYTF. In DNA form, the CDR3 reads TGTGCCAGTAGTTTTCGGACAGGGAATGGCTACACCTTC.

This clonotype was counted only a few times. This chain uses TRBV5-6 with TRBJ2-4; D is perhaps TRBD2 (6 bases). The CDR3 runs 16 residues. Trimming shortened V by 4 bases and J by 0 bases, and 14 bases separated the two germline ends. Germline values: CDR1 SGHDT, CDR2 YYEEEE. Here the CDR3 DNA reads TGTGCCAGCAGCCCGGGACTGATAATAGCCAAAAACATTCAGTACTTC. Amino acid sequence: CASSPGLIIAKNIQYF.

A few counts support this clonotype. The chain is built from TRBV29-1 and TRBJ2-3; 7 nucleotides match TRBD2. J was trimmed by 1 base and V by 4 bases; bases with no gene match: 20. The CDR3 length is 19 residues. Germline V gives CDR1 SQVTM, CDR2 ANQGSEA. The DNA for the CDR3 is TGCAGCGTTGGCCCTAGCGAGCGGGACTACTCCAGAGGCACAGATACGCAGTATTTT. Its protein product is CSVGPSERDYSRGTDTQYF.

The CDR3 coding sequence is TGTGCCAGCAGTTACAGGGGACCTAACACTGAAGCTTTCTTT. Encoded protein: CASSYRGPNTEAFF. The rearrangement joins TRBV6-2 or TRBV6-3 to TRBJ1-1; TRBD1 is a possible D gene (5 bases). Trimming took 2 bases from V and 2 from J, leaving 9 bases between them. The CDR3 extends over 14 amino acids. Germline lookup yields CDR1 MNHEY and CDR2 SVGEGT.

This clonotype was seen only a few times. The V gene is TRBV10-1, the J gene TRBJ2-3; D is unresolved. From germline, CDR1 is WNHNN and CDR2 SYGVQD (reference sequence). The CDR3 has 13 amino acids. Trimming shortened V by 6 bases and J by 4 bases, and 11 bases separated the two germline ends. The CDR3 DNA reads as TGCGCCAGCAGCCAAAGGTGGTCAGATACGCAGTATTTT. Its protein is CASSQRWSDTQYF.

The V call is TRBV24-1, the J call TRBJ1-1, with D unresolved. CDR1 is KGHDR, CDR2 SFDVKD, per germline. This CDR3 spans 15 amino acids. The V end was cut by 4 bases, the J end by 1 base, with 12 bases between. For the CDR3, the DNA is TGTGCCACCAGTGACGGACCTTTGGGGAACACTGAAGCTTTCTTT. Amino acid sequence: CATSDGPLGNTEAFF.

This clonotype was picked up a small number of times. The chain recombines TRBV4-3 with TRBJ1-1; 9 nucleotides agree with TRBD1. Germline assignment: CDR1 LGHNA and CDR2 YSLEER. CDR3 length equals 16 residues. V was clipped by 4 bases and J by 1 base; unmatched bases: 7. CDR3 residues: CASSPAWDRANTEAFF. CDR3 in DNA: TGCGCCAGCAGCCCCGCCTGGGACAGGGCGAACACTGAAGCTTTCTTT.

The chain combines TRBV18 with TRBJ1-4; D possibly corresponds to TRBD1 (6 bases). The CDR3 is made up of 17 amino acids. Trimming shortened V by 3 bases and J by 1 base, and 15 bases separated the two germline ends. CDR1 is KGHSH, CDR2 LQKENI, per germline. In DNA, the CDR3 is TGTGCCAGCTCACCTCGAGGACAGTTGGGAACTAATGAAAAACTGTTTTTT. Residues: CASSPRGQLGTNEKLFF.

This rearrangement joins TRBV12-3 or TRBV12-4 to TRBJ2-2; a weak D match, TRBD2 (6 bases). This CDR3 has 15 amino acids. V was cut by 6 bases and J by 5 bases, with 16 bases left in between. The CDR3 reads CASRLAPQETGELFF. In DNA form, the CDR3 reads TGTGCCAGCAGGCTAGCGCCCCAAGAGACCGGGGAGCTGTTTTTT.

In this sample, this clonotype turned up many times. This rearrangement joins TRBV18 to TRBJ2-5, with D hard to call. Trimming pared 8 bases from V and 1 base from J, leaving 5 bases between. CDR3 length: 11 residues. Germline V gene data show CDR1 as KGHSH and CDR2 as LQKENI. Here the CDR3 DNA reads TGTGCCAGCAGCACCCAAGAGACCCAGTACTTC. It is translated as CASSTQETQYF.

This clonotype has only a few counts. The chain has TRBV10-3 and TRBJ2-1; the match to TRBD2 covers 8 bases. Germline V gene lookup returns CDR1 ENHRY and CDR2 SYGVKD. This CDR3 has 15 amino acids. V lost 2 bases and J lost 10; bases outside the gene matches: 10. The CDR3 region is CAISEGTGGADEQFF. CDR3 in DNA: TGTGCCATCAGTGAGGGAACGGGAGGGGCGGACGAGCAGTTCTTC.

This chain joins TRBV13 and TRBJ1-4, with no clear D. V shed 0 bases and J shed 3 bases, with 5 bases lying between them. Germline CDR1 reads PRHDT; CDR2 reads FYEKMQ (reference sequence). CDR3 size: 14 residues. CDR3 coding DNA: TGTGCCAGCAGCTTAGGGCTTCCTAATGAAAAACTGTTTTTT. Translated: CASSLGLPNEKLFF.

The rearrangement uses TRBV5-1 and TRBJ2-5; no clear D. This CDR3 spans 13 amino acids. Germline values: CDR1 SGHRS, CDR2 YFSETQ. Trimming cost V 4 bases and J 4 bases, with 11 bases left between them. In DNA form, the CDR3 reads TGCGCCAGCAGCGTGCAATCCGGAGAGACCCAGTACTTC. Its protein product is CASSVQSGETQYF.

This clonotype has only a few counts. The rearrangement uses TRBV7-3 and TRBJ2-1; D not certain. The germline CDR1 and CDR2 sequences are SGHTA and FQGTGA. This CDR3 comprises 13 residues. Trimming took off 2 bases at V and 9 bases at J, with 11 bases between the two ends. As DNA, the CDR3 is TGTGCCAGCAGCTTAGGGCTGGGTTCTGAGCAGTTCTTC. Protein product: CASSLGLGSEQFF.

The J gene is TRBJ1-1, the V gene TRBV4-1, with D tentatively TRBD1 (6 bases). The V gene's germline CDR1 is MGHRA and CDR2 YSYEKL. The CDR3 spans 16 residues. V lost 0 bases and J 3 bases, leaving 14 bases between the germline ends. CDR3 sequence: CASSQESRGRDTEAFF. The CDR3 bases are TGCGCCAGCAGCCAAGAATCGCGGGGGCGCGACACTGAAGCTTTCTTT.

The chain joins TRBV27 to TRBJ1-2; weak D call: TRBD1 (5 bases). Germline V gives CDR1 MNHEY, CDR2 SMNVEV (reference sequence). V was trimmed by 0 bases and J by 8 bases, leaving 13 bases between them. This CDR3 region has 14 residues. CDR3 DNA sequence: TGTGCCAGCAGTTTATCTTTAGGGGTAGGGGGCTACACCTTC. Amino acids: CASSLSLGVGGYTF.

The V call is TRBV13, the J call TRBJ2-4, with D maybe TRBD1 (6 bases). The V gene's germline CDR1 is PRHDT and CDR2 FYEKMQ (reference sequence). The CDR3 runs to 16 residues. Trimming cost V 5 bases and J 0 bases, with 14 bases left between them. CDR3 nucleotides: TGTGCCAGCAGCCCACAGGGAAAAATAGCCAAAAACATTCAGTACTTC. Residues: CASSPQGKIAKNIQYF.